This TCR beta chain comes out of a study of cytomegalovirus exposure and HLA in healthy donors (dated by TCRdb to about 2017). Concerning the study at large: An earlier analysis of roughly 610 of the donors reported approximately 260 Gb of sequence data and roughly 120 million unique TCR beta sequences obtained from some 200 million T cells. An early release covering more than 500 HLA-typed donors comprised 250 to 350 gigabases of sequencing data and around 80 million unique TCR sequences. Among the roughly 410 genotyped donors, approximately 81% belonged to the genetic ancestry cluster associated with self-reported Caucasian donors. The aim of the study was to test whether cataloging public T cell receptors could identify signatures of past pathogen exposure. The T cell repertoires of 670 or so subjects were profiled by immunosequencing and related to cytomegalovirus serostatus. In addition to the first cohort of around 670 subjects, a separate validation cohort of 120 different subjects was used. To predict cytomegalovirus infection status, the study combined high-throughput TCR immunosequencing, statistical association of individual TCRs with disease status, and machine learning. A later analysis re-analyzed previously published TCR beta repertoires from roughly 630 donors and added high-resolution HLA genotyping to study TCR occurrence patterns. Rather than drawing on any new phenotypic data, the later analysis identified candidate immune exposures from TCR beta sequences and the way those sequences occurred across donors. In an earlier analysis of 500 to 650 of the donors, high-throughput TCR beta sequencing was used to judge whether each TCR beta V gene segment behaved as functional or pseudogenic. Donor age, sex, ethnicity and CMV serostatus were compiled alongside the repertoire data. A later genetic analysis took genome-wide SNP genotypes for about three fifths of the 666 donors and used that subset as a discovery cohort. All discovery cohort repertoires had been generated on a single sequencing platform. Class I and class II HLA loci were covered by the typing at four-digit resolution. The number of donors typed differed by locus, with about 629-630 for A, B, C, DRB1 and DQB1, more than 500 for DQA1, 600 to 610 for DPA1, and approximately 470 for DPB1. Several DR-DQ haplotypes were treated as single units for association and clustering because of strong linkage in the cohort. Among about 400 genotyped donors of the cohort, an average of approximately 200,000 unique TCR beta nucleotide sequences was sequenced per donor, of which roughly 17% were non-productive. Here is what the overall study found, with its caveats: Assigning TCR associations to individual alleles was difficult when HLA alleles, especially DR and DQ, strongly co-occurred. A further reported finding was that TCR beta sequences accurately predicted the HLA-A and HLA-B alleles for most subjects in the first cohort. In a later analysis, several top co-occurrence clusters were reported to appear linked to parvovirus B19, influenza, CMV and Epstein-Barr virus. In a later analysis, HLA-associated TCR beta chains were found to be more clonally expanded and to have lower generation probabilities than equally common non-associated chains. Most CMV-associated TCR beta chains appeared to be HLA-restricted in a later analysis, and the HLA associations seemed to be driven largely by CMV exposure. The study listed 150 to 200 TCR beta chains as associated with cytomegalovirus. A later genetic analysis reported fewer N-insertions in productive TCRs among donors in an Asian-associated ancestry cluster than the roughly 720-donor mean. Some IMGT-functional V segments, including TRBV6-2 and TRBV6-3, could not be told apart with the 87-base-pair reads, so those segments were excluded. Presence/absence analyses assumed roughly uniform sequencing depth across donors, an assumption that may not hold. Because HLA typing was missing for some donors at each locus, association tests included only the typed subset. A few of the identified cytomegalovirus-associated TCR beta chains were confirmed in vitro to be specific for cytomegalovirus antigens. The authors suggested that the approach could potentially be generalized to other disease states and immunological phenotypes. CMV serostatus was the only immune exposure information available for the cohort. Correlated functional status among segregating V segments might be attributable to linkage disequilibrium, but an unknown experimental factor could not be ruled out. Cytomegalovirus status was reported to be diagnosed by the classifier with high specificity and sensitivity in both the original and validation cohorts. The earlier analysis of 587 of the donors excluded around 17 rarely observed V segments, including chromosome 9 orphons, because counts were too low. A later analysis found that TCR association rates varied across HLA loci, with DRB1 alleles showing the most associated TCRs and HLA-C alleles the fewest. The sequencing pipeline was judged likely to have produced a cluster of highly shared sequence variants as a technical artifact. V-gene and J-gene trimming of TCR beta chains was associated with a missense DCLRE1C variant in a later genetic analysis, and the association was replicated in an independent cohort. An earlier analysis of around 500 of the donors showed that most TCR beta V segments appeared in productive rearrangements either about 87% or about 30% of the time, which broadly matched IMGT annotations. Most TCR sequences were observed very rarely across donors, whereas some public TCRs were present in many individuals. The cohort was sequenced for TCR beta chains only, and without alpha or paired-chain data the features that could be detected were limited. Specific HLA alleles were associated with 16,951 TCR beta sequences at a false discovery rate of 0.05 in a later analysis.

Turning to this clone: Its antigen remains undetermined.

Library method: the immunoSEQ multiplex PCR assay. The multiplex PCR relied on a mix of 60 forward primers for TCR Vbeta segments and 13 reverse primers for TCR Jbeta segments. A multiplex PCR assay on genomic DNA amplified the CDR3 region of rearranged TCR beta genes. The Illumina HiSeq System was used to sequence the amplified TCR beta libraries as 87-base-pair reads. Regarding the original processing steps: A later analysis counted about 80 million unique TCR beta chains across the approximately 700 repertoires, and roughly 10 million of these chains were shared by at least two donors. Raw reads were error-corrected and collapsed into unique sequences by a nearest-neighbor algorithm in which closely related sequences were merged to remove PCR and sequencing errors. V, D and J gene segments were assigned by aligning CDR3 sequences to IMGT reference sequences. For a sequence to be retained, a match of at least six nucleotides to both a V gene segment and a J gene segment was required. Rearrangements were called productive when the CDR3 lacked stop codons and stayed in frame with V and J; all others were non-productive. CDR3 was defined by IMGT convention, running from the second conserved V-encoded cysteine to the conserved J-encoded phenylalanine. The earlier analysis of 550 to 650 of the donors excluded any sequence lacking an unambiguous match to a single V gene segment. An earlier analysis of several hundred of the donors called V segments functional above 56.7% productive rearrangements and segregating when the between-donor standard deviation exceeded 5%. To diagnose cytomegalovirus status from the catalog of TCR beta chain sequences, a statistical classification framework was built. V and J gene assignment, in a later analysis, came from comparing TCR nucleotide sequences with IMGT/GENE-DB human TR gene sequences. A later analysis assigned CDR3 sequences and most-parsimonious VDJ recombination scenarios with the TCRdist pipeline. A later analysis defined each TCR beta chain by its CDR3 amino acid sequence plus V-gene family, and excluded reads lacking a unique V-gene family. To address suspected cross-contamination and a sequencing artifact, a later analysis removed a few hundred highly shared, low-generation-probability nucleotide sequences. A later analysis calculated a clonal expansion index for each public chain from normalized within-repertoire ranks of inferred template counts. A later analysis computed generation probabilities with a VDJ recombination model fitted to out-of-frame rearrangements, and checked the results against IGoR. Hypergeometric tests were used in a later analysis to score TCR-TCR, TCR-HLA and TCR-CMV co-occurrence, with a repertoire-size bias correction applied to the TCR pairs. To estimate false discovery rates, a later analysis permuted the HLA or CMV assignments 20 times. In a later analysis, co-occurring TCRs were grouped using DBSCAN, with TCRdist sequence similarity added in when clustering inside HLA-allele-positive subsets. For co-occurrence clustering, repertoires with fewer than 30,000 or more than 120,000 public chains were excluded, along with several repertoires with anomalous nucleotide sharing. TCRdb provides this immuneACCESS table in a form limited to in-frame rearrangements. Some clones are lacking; in checked studies, under half of them reflect an unresolved V gene, and why the rest are absent is not known. V and J calls and clone size are as listed in that table; D and trimming were resolved from the DNA. The sample's clone listing holds about 84,000 clones. The ten largest clones represent 0.58% of the sample.

In total, 500 to 700 healthy bone marrow donors made up the cohort. At the time of sampling, all cohort members were nominally healthy, though unrecorded immune exposures were likely present. The donor tested CMV seronegative, placing the donor among the 350 or so seronegative members of the cohort. A peripheral blood sample was collected from each donor, and TCR beta sequencing was performed on peripheral blood mononuclear cells. Genomic DNA extraction from the blood cell samples was performed with the Qiagen DNeasy Blood Extraction Kit. The germline V gene provides CDR1 SNHLY and CDR2 FYNNEI. The CDR3 covers 14 residues, taking in both the cysteine and the phenylalanine. Kept here is only the CDR3 DNA, which spans 42 bases and is read in frame from base 1. Trimming accounts for 3 bases at V and 4 bases at J, while the number of junction bases matched to no gene is 3.

This clonotype was sampled from a man aged 50 or older in good health and CMV-seronegative. Sequences were obtained from PBMCs. The chain joins TRBV2 to TRBJ1-5; a stretch of 7 junction bases matches TRBD1. The sequence in DNA is TGTGCCAGCAGTGAGGGGACAGCGAATCAGCCCCAGCATTTT. Its protein reads: CASSEGTANQPQHF.